The sequence of this T cell receptor beta chain was determined in a study of T cell clonality in common variable immunodeficiency. Study-wide findings and caveats: Links between repertoire features and CVID complications were heterogeneity-limited. Common variable immunodeficiency TCR beta sequences reportedly had fewer deletions and N-nucleotide insertions.

Patients and controls were mostly of Caucasian heritage. For at least one year, all CVID subjects received replacement immunoglobulin. CVID subjects were neither ill nor on immunomodulatory or immunosuppressive medication at sampling. A word on this clone: The antigen remains undetermined.

TCRdb's copy holds only in-frame clones and misses some; the assay was immunoSEQ multiplex PCR. The sample has under 20,000 clones, none seen only once. This receptor was obtained from a human donor with common variable immunodeficiency. Sequencing was done on a sample of peripheral blood mononuclear cells.

CDR3 amino acids: CASSTNLGVNQETQYF. The CDR3 bases that were read are TGCGCCAGCAGCACCAATCTAGGGGTTAACCAAGAGACC. The rearrangement links TRBV5-1 to TRBJ2-5; the D gene is possibly TRBD1 (5 bases). The CDR3 end lies 3 residues beyond the end of the read and is filled in from the germline J gene. CDR1 and CDR2 (germline): SGHRS, YFSETQ. V lost 4 bases, J lost 0 bases, and 16 bases lay in between. There are 16 residues in the CDR3.